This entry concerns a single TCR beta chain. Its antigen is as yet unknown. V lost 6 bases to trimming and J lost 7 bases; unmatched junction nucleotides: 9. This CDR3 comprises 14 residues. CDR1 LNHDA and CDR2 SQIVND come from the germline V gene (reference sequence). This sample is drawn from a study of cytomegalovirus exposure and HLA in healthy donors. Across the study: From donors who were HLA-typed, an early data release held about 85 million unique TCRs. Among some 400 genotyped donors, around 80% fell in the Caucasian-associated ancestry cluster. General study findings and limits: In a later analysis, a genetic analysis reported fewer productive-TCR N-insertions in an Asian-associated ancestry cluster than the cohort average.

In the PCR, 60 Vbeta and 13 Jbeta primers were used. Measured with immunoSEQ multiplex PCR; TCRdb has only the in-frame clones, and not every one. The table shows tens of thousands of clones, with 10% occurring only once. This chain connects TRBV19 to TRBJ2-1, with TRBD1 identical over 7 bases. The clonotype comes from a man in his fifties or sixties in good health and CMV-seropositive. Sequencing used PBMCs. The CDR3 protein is CASRETGKENEQFF. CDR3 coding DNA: TGTGCCAGTAGGGAGACAGGGAAGGAAAATGAGCAGTTCTTC.